Listed here are 2 T cell receptor beta chains from one sample, sequenced in a study of T cell clonality in common variable immunodeficiency. Measured with immunoSEQ multiplex PCR; TCRdb has only the in-frame clones, and not every one. Recorded here are about 52,000 clones, none singletons. Sequences were obtained from peripheral blood mononuclear cells. The origin of the receptors is a person aged 18 to 69 in good health.

The sample holds a few counts of this clone. The CDR3 is cut off 3 residues early in the read; its end comes from the germline J gene. The chain couples TRBV19 to TRBJ1-1; perhaps TRBD1 as D (5 bases). Germline V gene data show CDR1 as LNHDA and CDR2 as SQIVND (reference sequence). The CDR3 runs 14 residues. Trimming removed 2 bases at V and 0 bases at J, with 7 bases between. CDR3 DNA (partial): TGTGCCAGTAGTATACGACAGATGAACACTGAA. It is translated as CASSIRQMNTE. The whole CDR3 sequence reads CASSIRQMNTEAFF.

In its sample, this clone was seen many times. CDR3 in amino acids: CASSLGPAGASGELFF. The DNA read from the CDR3 is TGCGCCAGCAGCTTGGGCCCAGCGGGGGCCTCCGGGGAG. The chain joins TRBV5-1 to TRBJ2-2, with TRBD2 identical over 8 bases. The CDR3 goes on 3 residues after the read ends, and that part is filled in from the germline J gene. Germline values: CDR1 SGHRS, CDR2 YFSETQ. CDR3 length: 16 amino acids. The V segment lost 0 bases and the J segment 6 bases; nucleotides outside the gene matches: 7.